This record covers a single T cell receptor beta chain. This clone was detected a few times. The specificity of this receptor is unknown. No base quality values were provided; no much bigger clone lies one nucleotide off. Each collaborating institution followed its own protocols to collect whole blood in K2EDTA tubes. For TCRbeta analysis, collaborators shipped samples in one of three forms: frozen whole blood, isolated PBMCs, or DNA extracted from either of those sample types. TCRbeta CDR3 regions were amplified from genomic DNA using the immunoSEQ Assay, a bias-controlled multiplex PCR. Concerning the study's data processing: The number of nucleated cells in each sample was estimated by amplification of reference gene primers within the assay. Sequence reads were collapsed and filtered to measure the absolute abundance of every unique TCRbeta CDR3 rearrangement. For each sample, productive Simpson clonality was calculated by taking the square root of Simpson's diversity index across productive rearrangements. The clones in this table, taken by TCRdb from immuneACCESS, are in-frame only. Not every clone is retained; where verified, under half of the shortfall comes from an unresolved V gene, and the cause of the rest is unknown. That table is the source of V, J and clone size, and D and trimming were worked out from the DNA. The sample table contains tens of thousands of clones; only one count was recorded for approximately 82% of them. Roughly 7.3% of the sample is in the top ten clones.

The sample belongs to a study of blood T cell repertoires in COVID-19 (TCRdb year 2020). For the study in its entirety: Samples covering the acute and convalescent phases of COVID-19 were provided by collaborators in the United States, Italy and Spain. The prospective study material was composed of cDNA or gDNA derived from T cells, B-cell-depleted T cells, or PBMCs. Subjects who had been exposed to COVID-19, were actively infected with it, or had recovered from it provided the deeply sampled blood TCRbeta repertoires that made up the dataset. The repertoires were released in a freely available public database intended as a resource for research on the immune response to SARS-CoV-2. The samples were drawn from two sources: the first 160 participants of the ongoing ImmuneRACE study, and fewer than 1,500 subjects contributed by 6 global collaborators. A de-identified subject ID, COVID-19 status, age in years and sex were almost always included in the sample metadata. Where HLA class I and class II types were available, the types were taken from metadata supplied by the sample provider, not from assay-based typing. The paper as a whole reports these results and caveats: The quantity of clinical and demographic metadata differed by source and by participant and was supplied without curation.

Source material: peripheral blood. The source of this sequence is an older woman with acute or convalescent COVID-19.

The CDR3 sequence is CASSLSGRVRGSNQPQHF. The DNA is TGTGCCAGCAGCTTAAGTGGTAGGGTAAGGGGTAGCAATCAGCCCCAGCATTTT. The sequence is built from TRBV7-3 and TRBJ1-5; the D region possibly corresponds to TRBD1 (5 bases align). Between the V and J ends, shortened by 1 base and 0 bases respectively, the junction contains 16 bases. The CDR3 contains 18 residues, cysteine and phenylalanine counted. Just CDR3 DNA is preserved here, 54 bases in frame from base 1. For CDR1 and CDR2, the germline V gene lists SGHTA and FQGTGA.